This T cell receptor (beta chain) was obtained from a study of T cells after yellow fever vaccination. Study as a whole: Low-cell-number fractions underwent preparation using SMART-Seq v4 Ultra Low Input. Study-wide results and limits: At under 98% for CD4 and almost 90% for CD8, most primary-vaccination clones showed up again after the booster.

Turning to this clonotype: Its antigen is not identified. Given a much more abundant clone one base away, this may be a read error.

The 5'RACE template-switching step produced TCR cDNA and added a universal primer site and UMIs. Each CDR3 protein is one row after TCRdb ran MiXCR on the 5' RACE reads. The sample includes around 500,000 distinct CDR3 sequences, 21% of them seen just once. This receptor was taken from a man between 18 and 35 years old who received the YFV17D yellow fever vaccine. The material was PBMCs, obtained less than 25 days after the first yellow fever vaccination.

In DNA form, the CDR3 reads TGCGCCAACAGCTTGGACCCGCCTAGCGGGGGGTCCTACAATGAGCAGTTCTTC. It is translated as CANSLDPPSGGSYNEQFF. The rearrangement uses TRBV5-1 and TRBJ2-1; 11 bases map to TRBD2. CDR1 and CDR2 from the germline V gene are SGHRS and YFSETQ. The CDR3 has 18 amino acids.